This TCR beta chain was recovered during a study of cytomegalovirus exposure and HLA in healthy donors. The CDR3 spans 14 residues. Looked up from germline, CDR1 is SGHNT and CDR2 is YYREEE (reference sequence). The PCR employed 60 Vbeta primers together with 13 Jbeta primers. Clones were sequenced by immunoSEQ multiplex PCR, and TCRdb holds only the in-frame ones, with some missing. The profile shows 75,000 to 100,000 clones, around 75% of them singletons. This rearrangement joins TRBV5-4 to TRBJ2-5; 8 bases are a match to TRBD2. The DNA end is more similar to TRBJ2-7, so the J call may be wrong. The clonotype was recovered from a man between 18 and 29 years old in good health and CMV-seropositive. Input material: PBMCs. For the CDR3, the DNA is TGTGCCAGCTCCCCGCCCGGGACTAGCTACGAGCAGTACTTC. Encoded protein: CASSPPGTSYEQYF.